This TCR beta chain emerged from a study of prognosis after radiotherapy for stage I lung cancer. Study details: SBRT radiotherapy used 3 to 5 fractions and a biologically effective dose of at least 100 Gy. General study results and limits: Nobody established whether the expanded TCR clones were specific to the tumor.

This clonotype was counted many times. Its antigen is not known. Every patient was node-negative on CT and PET/CT and lacked prior chemotherapy, radiotherapy or other malignancies. The CDR3 totals 13 residues. J lost 6 bases, V lost 0 bases, and 2 bases had no gene match. The germline V gene has CDR1 SGHNT and CDR2 YENEEA. Multiplex PCR, run in two rounds, amplified TCR beta CDR3 from genomic DNA. Individual primers that were specific to each TRBV and TRBJ gene served in first-round PCR. From the multiplex PCR reads, TCRdb called clonotypes with MiXCR, one entry per CDR3 protein. The sample includes more than 11,000 distinct CDR3 sequences, around a third of them seen just once.

Sequenced here: PBMCs, sampled before or after stereotactic body radiation therapy (not recorded which). The TCR sequence derives from a donor aged 50 or older with non-small cell lung cancer. This chain joins TRBV11-3 and TRBJ2-7; TRBD2 matches at 7 bases. The CDR3 DNA is TGTGCCAGCAGCTTAGAAAGCGGGACCGAGCAGTACTTC. Its protein product is CASSLESGTEQYF. Full variable domain (missing parts from reference TRBV11-3 and TRBJ2-7): EAGVVQSPRYKIIEKKQPVAFWCNPISGHNTLYWYLQNLGQGPELLIRYENEEAVDDSQLPKDRFSAERLKGVDSTLKIQPAELGDSAVYLCASSLESGTEQYFGPGTRLTVT.